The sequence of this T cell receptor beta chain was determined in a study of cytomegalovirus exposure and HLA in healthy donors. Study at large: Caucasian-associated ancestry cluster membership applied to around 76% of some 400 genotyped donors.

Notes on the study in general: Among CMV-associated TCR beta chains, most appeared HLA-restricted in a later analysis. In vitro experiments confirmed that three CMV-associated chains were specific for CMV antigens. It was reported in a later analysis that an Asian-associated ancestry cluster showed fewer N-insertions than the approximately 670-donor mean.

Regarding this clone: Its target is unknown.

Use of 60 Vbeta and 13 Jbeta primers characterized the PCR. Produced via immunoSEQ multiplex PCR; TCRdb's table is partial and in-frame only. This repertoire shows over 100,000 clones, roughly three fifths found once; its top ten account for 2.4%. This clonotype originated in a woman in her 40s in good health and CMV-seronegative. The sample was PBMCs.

CDR3 amino acids: CASSTYRANGELFF. The CDR3 DNA follows: TGTGCCAGCAGCACGTACAGGGCGAACGGGGAGCTGTTTTTT. The V and J genes are TRBV11-2 and TRBJ2-2; TRBD1 is a possible D gene (6 bases). V lost 5 bases, J lost 7 bases, and 14 bases lay in between. CDR3 size: 14 residues. CDR1 is SGHAT, CDR2 FQNNGV, per germline.